Listed here is a single TCR beta chain. Its antigen is currently unknown. This CDR3 region has 14 residues. J gave up 3 bases and V 3 bases, and 3 bases lay outside the gene matches. Looked up from germline, CDR1 is SGHRS and CDR2 is YFSETQ. These data are taken from a study of cytomegalovirus exposure and HLA in healthy donors. Points from the study as a whole: Later analysis found that TCR beta chains associated with HLA were more clonally expanded than other, equally common chains.

In the PCR, 60 Vbeta and 13 Jbeta primers were used. The table came from immunoSEQ multiplex PCR; TCRdb's copy has only in-frame clones and leaves some out. The table has about 140,000 clones, 65% to 90% seen once. The specimen was PBMCs. This chain uses TRBV5-1 with TRBJ2-5; 9 bases are shared with TRBD1. The receptor was derived from a female donor in good health and CMV-seronegative. The CDR3 sequence is CASSWGDREETQYF. Here the CDR3 DNA reads TGCGCCAGCAGCTGGGGGGACAGGGAAGAGACCCAGTACTTC.